This TCR beta chain is drawn from a study of T cell clones after liver transplantation. This CDR3 is 15 amino acids long. Germline V gene data show CDR1 as SGHTA and CDR2 as FQGNSA. V was cut by 5 bases and J by 1 base, with 13 bases left in between. TCRdb keeps only in-frame clones here, not all; method: immunoSEQ multiplex PCR. The sample carries about 120,000 clones, 90% recorded once. Only one count was recorded for this clone. The source of this sequence is a human patient who received a liver transplant. Some of the T cells may derive from the graft donor. V gene TRBV7-2 combines with J gene TRBJ2-3; the D gene is possibly TRBD2 (6 bases). Sample: CD4+ T cells from blood, taken 12 months after liver transplant. The CDR3, as DNA: TGTGCCAGCAGCCTCAGGGCGGGACGCACAGATACGCAGTATTTT. This encodes CASSLRAGRTDTQYF.